This TCR beta chain was found in a study of human T cells and chemical hapten exposure. Germline CDR1 is SNHLY and CDR2 is FYNNEI. The CDR3 totals 12 residues. The germline V and J ends were trimmed by 6 bases and 12 bases, with 15 bases remaining between them. This clonotype showed up many times. Its antigen is unidentified. Time point of the sample: patch test 3, about 24 weeks after DPC sensitization. Treatment specified: therapeutic diphenylcyclopropenone sensitization with weekly scalp DPC. TCRdb ran MiXCR on the RACE reads and lists one entry per CDR3 protein. The repertoire holds over 70,000 distinct CDR3 sequences, roughly a tenth seen once, with approximately 0.99% in the top ten. Regarding the study as a whole: With alopecia, donors may have immune responses unlike healthy people's.

The chain links TRBV2 to TRBJ2-1; D may be TRBD2 (6 bases). This TCR was sampled from a woman in her twenties or thirties with alopecia areata. Some clones in this sample may be carry-over from other donors' samples. The sequencing here drew on whole blood, taken in connection with sensitization to the hapten diphenylcyclopropenone (DPC). In DNA, the CDR3 is TGTGCCAGCAGCTCGGGGGATGGAGTGCAGTTCTTC. Its translation: CASSSGDGVQFF.